Listed below are T cell receptor beta chains from one sample, sequenced in a study of T cell responses to AZD1222 COVID-19 vaccine. Clones were read by immunoSEQ multiplex PCR, and TCRdb kept only the in-frame ones, dropping some. Of about 130,000 clones in the sample, about 82% were seen once. Sequences were derived from peripheral blood, sampled on day 0 of AZD1222 vaccination. These receptors all come from an adult in good health. The CDR3 runs from the conserved cysteine through the conserved F or W. The size field is filled for only some rows; it gives once, few, many or a size class.

size: -
J: TRBJ1-5
V: TRBV7-9
length: 15
CDR3: CASSLGAASNQPQHF

size: -
J: TRBJ2-2
V: TRBV28
length: 13
CDR3: CASRLAGTGELFF

size: -
J: TRBJ1-1
V: TRBV5-6
length: 14
CDR3: CASSRWGVGTEAFF

size: -
J: TRBJ2-2
V: TRBV10-2
length: 16
CDR3: CASSEIRSPGTGELFF

size: -
J: TRBJ1-3
V: TRBV28
length: 15
CDR3: CASWGGLSSGNTIYF

size: -
J: TRBJ1-1
V: TRBV19
length: 14
CDR3: CASSIEVGDTEAFF

size: -
J: TRBJ1-3
V: TRBV7-9
length: 17
CDR3: CASSPPGPGSSGNTIYF

size: -
J: TRBJ1-2
V: TRBV5-1
length: 16
CDR3: CASSLLGGTGGGGYTF

size: -
J: TRBJ1-2
V: TRBV11-2
length: 16
CDR3: CASSLMLMGTTDRYTF

size: -
J: TRBJ2-5
V: TRBV12-3/TRBV12-4
length: 13
CDR3: CASSGSLRETQYF

size: -
J: TRBJ2-1
V: TRBV19
length: 16
CDR3: CASSSLGQGFWNEQFF

size: -
J: TRBJ1-6
V: TRBV19
length: 17
CDR3: CASSLSFGDSGPSPLHF

size: -
J: TRBJ2-1
V: TRBV19
length: 16
CDR3: CASSLPPGQGYNEQFF

size: few
J: TRBJ1-1
V: TRBV5-4
length: 15
CDR3: CASSLVGARNTEAFF

size: -
J: TRBJ2-1
V: TRBV5-4
length: 17
CDR3: CASSLGLAGGPYNEQFF

size: few
J: TRBJ1-5
V: TRBV12-2
length: 18
CDR3: CASRLALSGTFRNQPQHF

size: once
J: TRBJ2-7
V: TRBV7-2
length: 16
CDR3: CASSLGVQGAVYEQYF

size: -
J: TRBJ2-7
V: TRBV13
length: 16
CDR3: CASSLASGGPSYEQYF

size: once
J: TRBJ2-2
V: TRBV24-1
length: 13
CDR3: CATSDQNTGELFF

size: -
J: TRBJ1-3
V: TRBV30
length: 13
CDR3: CAWRRGSGNTIYF

size: -
J: TRBJ1-4
V: TRBV5-1
length: 16
CDR3: CASSLVGSRGNEKLFF

size: -
J: TRBJ1-1
V: TRBV5-4
length: 14
CDR3: CASSLDRGNTEAFF

size: -
J: TRBJ2-2
V: TRBV30
length: 14
CDR3: CAWSAGSNTGELFF

size: -
J: TRBJ1-1
V: TRBV25-1
length: 17
CDR3: CASSEAPRVGENTEAFF

size: -
J: TRBJ2-5
V: TRBV7-2
length: 15
CDR3: CASSLSLGGRETQYF

size: once
J: TRBJ2-7
V: TRBV12-3/TRBV12-4
length: 12
CDR3: CASSLLYYEQYF

size: -
J: TRBJ1-4
V: TRBV6-5
length: 14
CDR3: CASSYSGRDEKLFF

size: -
J: TRBJ2-1
V: TRBV6-5
length: 12
CDR3: CASRTVNNEQFF

size: -
J: TRBJ1-2
V: TRBV19
length: 17
CDR3: CASSMPRRGGLNYGYTF

size: -
J: TRBJ1-1
V: TRBV2
length: 14
CDR3: CASSENREHTEAFF

size: -
J: TRBJ1-2
V: TRBV30
length: 14
CDR3: CACDERTARYGYTF

size: -
J: TRBJ2-3
V: TRBV12-2
length: 16
CDR3: CASRLERGVLTDTQYF

size: -
J: TRBJ1-2
V: TRBV30
length: 12
CDR3: CAWSRTGVGYTF

size: once
J: TRBJ1-4
V: TRBV5-1
length: 17
CDR3: CASSLGGNSGFNEKLFF

size: -
J: TRBJ1-2
V: TRBV7-2
length: 14
CDR3: CASSFVSRGRGYTF